This TCR beta chain derives from a study of read filtering for tumor transcriptome and immune sequencing. Study-wide context: DNase treatment preceded whole-transcriptome library preparation.

This library used approximately 390 ng RNA and molecular barcoded adaptors spanning alpha/delta and beta/gamma chains. TCRdb fed the reads into MiXCR, producing one record per CDR3 protein. In the table there are about 39,000 distinct CDR3 sequences, around an eighth of which are singletons. This clonotype was counted ten times or more. V lost 4 bases to trimming and J lost 2 bases; unmatched junction nucleotides: 4. This CDR3 comprises 14 residues. The germline V gene encodes CDR1 KGHDR and CDR2 SFDVKD. The receptor was isolated from a donor aged 40 or older with multiple myeloma. Sequencing input: a population of CD138-negative cells sorted from bone marrow. The chain recombines TRBV24-1 with TRBJ2-7, with 7 bases lining up with TRBD2. The CDR3 sequence: CATSDLAEPYEQYF. DNA of the CDR3: TGTGCCACCAGTGACCTAGCGGAGCCCTACGAGCAGTACTTC.